This T cell receptor (beta chain) was sequenced in a study of blood T cell repertoires in COVID-19. This CDR3 has 14 amino acids. From germline, CDR1 is LGHDT and CDR2 YNNKEL (reference sequence). The V end lost 4 bases, the J end lost 0 bases, and 7 bases lay between the germline ends. Method: immunoSEQ multiplex PCR; TCRdb's copy keeps in-frame clones and lacks some. The sample carries under 130,000 clones, around 81% recorded once. The V and J genes are TRBV3-1 (or the pseudogene TRBV3-2) and TRBJ1-3; TRBD1 might be the D (5 bases). The clonotype originates from an older man with acute or convalescent COVID-19. The sequencing input was peripheral blood. The CDR3: CASSRQSSGNTIYF. CDR3 DNA sequence: TGTGCCAGCAGCCGACAGAGCTCTGGAAACACCATATATTTT.